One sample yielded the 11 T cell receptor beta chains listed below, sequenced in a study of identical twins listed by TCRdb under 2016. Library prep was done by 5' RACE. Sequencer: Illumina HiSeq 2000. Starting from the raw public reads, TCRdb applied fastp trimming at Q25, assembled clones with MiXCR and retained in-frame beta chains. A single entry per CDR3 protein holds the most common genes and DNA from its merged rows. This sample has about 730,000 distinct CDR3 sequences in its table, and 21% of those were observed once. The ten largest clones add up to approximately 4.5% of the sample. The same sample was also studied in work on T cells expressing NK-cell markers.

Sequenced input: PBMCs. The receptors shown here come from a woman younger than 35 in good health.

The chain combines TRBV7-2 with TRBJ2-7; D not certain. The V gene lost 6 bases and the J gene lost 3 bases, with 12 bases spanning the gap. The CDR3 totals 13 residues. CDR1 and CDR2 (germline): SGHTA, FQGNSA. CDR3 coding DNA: TGTGCCAGCAGTTCCCTTAACAGCTACGAGCAGTACTTC. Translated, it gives CASSSLNSYEQYF.

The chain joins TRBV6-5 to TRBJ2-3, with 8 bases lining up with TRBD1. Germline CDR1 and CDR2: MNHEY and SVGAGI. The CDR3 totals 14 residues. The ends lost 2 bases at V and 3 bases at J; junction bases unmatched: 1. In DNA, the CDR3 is TGTGCCAGCAGTTACAGGACAGGGACAGATACGCAGTATTTT. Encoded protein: CASSYRTGTDTQYF.

The CDR3 DNA reads as TGTGCCAGCAGTCCGACACCCACGGATACGCAGTATTTT. It encodes CASSPTPTDTQYF. The V and J genes are TRBV27 and TRBJ2-3; no definite D call. The CDR3 runs 13 residues. V lost 5 bases and J 6 bases, leaving 12 bases between the germline ends. Germline V gene data show CDR1 as MNHEY and CDR2 as SMNVEV (reference sequence).

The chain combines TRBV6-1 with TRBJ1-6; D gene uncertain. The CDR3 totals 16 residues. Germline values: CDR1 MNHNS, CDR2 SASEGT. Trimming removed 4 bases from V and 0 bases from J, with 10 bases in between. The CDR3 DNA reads TGTGCCAGCAGTGGTCGTGGGAGCTCCTATAATTCACCCCTCCACTTT. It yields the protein CASSGRGSSYNSPLHF.

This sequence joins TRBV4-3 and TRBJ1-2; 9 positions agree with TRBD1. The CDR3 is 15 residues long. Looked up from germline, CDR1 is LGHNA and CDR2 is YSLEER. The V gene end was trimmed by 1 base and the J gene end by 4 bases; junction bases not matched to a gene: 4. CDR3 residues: CASSQGDRGGYGYTF. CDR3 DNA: TGCGCCAGCAGCCAAGGTGACAGGGGGGGCTATGGCTACACCTTC.

The DNA of the CDR3 is TGTGCCAGCAGGGGACTAGCGGGAGTCAATGAGCAGTTCTTC. This gives the protein CASRGLAGVNEQFF. The chain employs TRBV27 and TRBJ2-1; 14 bases fit TRBD2. The length of the CDR3 is 14 residues. CDR1 is MNHEY and CDR2 is SMNVEV in the germline V gene (reference sequence). Germline trimming cut 6 bases from V and 6 bases from J; bases unmatched to any gene: 1.

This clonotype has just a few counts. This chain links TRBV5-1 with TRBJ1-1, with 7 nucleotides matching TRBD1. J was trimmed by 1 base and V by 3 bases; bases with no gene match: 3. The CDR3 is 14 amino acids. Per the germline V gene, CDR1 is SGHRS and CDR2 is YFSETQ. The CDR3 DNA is TGCGCCAGCAGCTCAGGACAGGCGAACACTGAAGCTTTCTTT. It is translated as CASSSGQANTEAFF.

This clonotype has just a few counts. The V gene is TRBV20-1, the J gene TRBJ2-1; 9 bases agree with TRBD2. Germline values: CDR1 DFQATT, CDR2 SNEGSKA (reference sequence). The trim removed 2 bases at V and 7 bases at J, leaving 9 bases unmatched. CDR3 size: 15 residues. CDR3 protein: CSARPGSGRLNEQFF. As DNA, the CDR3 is TGCAGTGCTAGACCGGGGAGCGGGAGGCTGAATGAGCAGTTCTTC.

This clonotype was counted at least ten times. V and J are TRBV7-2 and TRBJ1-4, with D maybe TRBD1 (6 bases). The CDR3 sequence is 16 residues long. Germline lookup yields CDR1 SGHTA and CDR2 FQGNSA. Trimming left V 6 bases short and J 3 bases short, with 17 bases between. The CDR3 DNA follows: TGTGCCAGCAGTTCGATTGGGGGGCTGGCTAATGAAAAACTGTTTTTT. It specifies CASSSIGGLANEKLFF.

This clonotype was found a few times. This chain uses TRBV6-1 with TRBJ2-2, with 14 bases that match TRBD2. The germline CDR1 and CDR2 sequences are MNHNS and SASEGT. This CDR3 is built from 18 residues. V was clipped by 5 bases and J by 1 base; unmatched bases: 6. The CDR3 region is CASSTGTSGRGNTGELFF. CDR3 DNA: TGTGCCAGCAGTACCGGGACTAGCGGGAGAGGGAACACCGGGGAGCTGTTTTTT.

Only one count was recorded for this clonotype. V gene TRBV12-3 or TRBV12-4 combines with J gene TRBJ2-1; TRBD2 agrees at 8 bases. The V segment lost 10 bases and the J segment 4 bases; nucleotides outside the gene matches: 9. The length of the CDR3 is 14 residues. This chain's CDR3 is CATTRGGEYNEQFF. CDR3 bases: TGTGCCACCACCCGGGGGGGAGAATACAATGAGCAGTTCTTC.